This T cell receptor (beta chain) was sequenced in a study of identical twins. This clonotype was seen more than once but under ten times. As yet, its antigen is unknown. Study-wide points: Invariant cells of the MAIT and iNKT types might have partly distorted the zero-insertion analyses. High-abundance cord blood beta clonotypes had fewer insertions; memory repertoires showed none.

Germline CDR1 is DFQATT and CDR2 is SNEGSKA (reference sequence). The CDR3 runs 15 residues. V was shortened by 0 bases and J by 1 base, with 11 bases between the two germline ends. One entry per CDR3 protein, called by TCRdb with MiXCR from the 5' RACE reads. The table has roughly 350,000 distinct CDR3 sequences, approximately 13% seen once; the top ten hold approximately 7.5%. These data are also associated with another study on yellow fever vaccine responses in identical twins.

Sequences were obtained from CD8+ T cells sorted from blood. The TCR originated in a woman between 18 and 29 years old in good health. The V gene is TRBV20-1, the J gene TRBJ2-3; either TRBD1 or TRBD2 may supply D (5 bases each). The CDR3 reads CSARDMGEGTDTQYF. In DNA, the CDR3 is TGCAGTGCTAGAGATATGGGGGAAGGCACAGATACGCAGTATTTT.